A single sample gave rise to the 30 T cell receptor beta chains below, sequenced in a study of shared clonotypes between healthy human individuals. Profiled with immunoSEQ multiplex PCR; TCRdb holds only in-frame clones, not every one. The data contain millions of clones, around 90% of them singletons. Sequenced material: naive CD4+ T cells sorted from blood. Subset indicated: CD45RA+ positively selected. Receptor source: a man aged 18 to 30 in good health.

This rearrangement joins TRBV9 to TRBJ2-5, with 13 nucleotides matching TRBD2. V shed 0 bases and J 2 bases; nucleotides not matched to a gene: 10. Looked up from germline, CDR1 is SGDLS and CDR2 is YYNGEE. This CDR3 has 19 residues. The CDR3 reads CASSVEERTSGGLQETQYF. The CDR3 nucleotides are TGTGCCAGCAGCGTAGAGGAGAGGACTAGCGGGGGACTTCAAGAGACCCAGTACTTC.

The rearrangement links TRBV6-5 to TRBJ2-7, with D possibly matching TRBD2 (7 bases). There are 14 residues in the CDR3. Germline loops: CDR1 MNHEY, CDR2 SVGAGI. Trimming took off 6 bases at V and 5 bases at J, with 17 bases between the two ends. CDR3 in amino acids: CASSPTGGPDEQYF. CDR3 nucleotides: TGTGCCAGCAGCCCAACCGGGGGGCCCGACGAGCAGTACTTC.

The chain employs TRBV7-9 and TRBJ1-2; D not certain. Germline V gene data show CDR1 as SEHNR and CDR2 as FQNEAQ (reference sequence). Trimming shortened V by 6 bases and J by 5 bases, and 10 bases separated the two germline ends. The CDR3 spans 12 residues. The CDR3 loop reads CASRWEGYGYTF. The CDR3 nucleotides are TGTGCCAGCAGATGGGAGGGTTATGGCTACACCTTC.

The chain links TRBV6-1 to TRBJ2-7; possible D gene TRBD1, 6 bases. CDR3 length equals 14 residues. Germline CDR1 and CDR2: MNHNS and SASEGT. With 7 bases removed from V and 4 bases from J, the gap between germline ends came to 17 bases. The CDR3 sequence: CASIRTATGYEQYF. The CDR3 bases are TGTGCCAGCATACGGACGGCCACAGGGTACGAGCAGTACTTC.

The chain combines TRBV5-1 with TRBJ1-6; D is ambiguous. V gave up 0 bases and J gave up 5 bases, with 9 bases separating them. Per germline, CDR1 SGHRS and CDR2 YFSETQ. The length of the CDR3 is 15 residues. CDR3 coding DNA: TGCGCCAGCAGCTTGGCACAGAGAAATAATTCACCCCTCCACTTT. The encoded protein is CASSLAQRNNSPLHF.

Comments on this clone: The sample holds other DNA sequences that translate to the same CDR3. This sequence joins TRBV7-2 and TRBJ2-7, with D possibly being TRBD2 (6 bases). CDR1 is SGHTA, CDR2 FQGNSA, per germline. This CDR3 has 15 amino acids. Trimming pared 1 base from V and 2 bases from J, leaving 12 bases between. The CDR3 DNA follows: TGTGCCAGCAGCTTAGAAGGCGGGACTCCCTACGAGCAGTACTTC. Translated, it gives CASSLEGGTPYEQYF.

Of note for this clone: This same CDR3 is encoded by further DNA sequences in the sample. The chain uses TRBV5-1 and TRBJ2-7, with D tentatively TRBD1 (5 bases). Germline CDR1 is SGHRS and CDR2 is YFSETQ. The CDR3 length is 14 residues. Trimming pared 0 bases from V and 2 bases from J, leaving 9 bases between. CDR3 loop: CASSLVGPAYEQYF. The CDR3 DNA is TGCGCCAGCAGCTTGGTGGGGCCGGCCTACGAGCAGTACTTC.

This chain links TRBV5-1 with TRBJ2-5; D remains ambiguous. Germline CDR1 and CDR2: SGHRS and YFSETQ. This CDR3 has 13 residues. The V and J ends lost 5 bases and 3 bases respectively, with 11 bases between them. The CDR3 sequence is CASRSGLEETQYF. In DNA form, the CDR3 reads TGCGCCAGCAGATCGGGTCTTGAAGAGACCCAGTACTTC.

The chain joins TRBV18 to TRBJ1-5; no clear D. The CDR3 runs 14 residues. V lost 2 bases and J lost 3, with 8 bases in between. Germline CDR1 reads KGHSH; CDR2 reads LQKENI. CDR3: CASSPDQLNQPQHF. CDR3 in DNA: TGTGCCAGCTCACCAGATCAGCTCAATCAGCCCCAGCATTTT.

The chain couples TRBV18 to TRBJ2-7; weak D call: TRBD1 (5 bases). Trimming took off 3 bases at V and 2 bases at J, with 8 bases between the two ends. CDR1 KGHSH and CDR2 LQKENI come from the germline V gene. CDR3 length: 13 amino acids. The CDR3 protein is CASSPKGAYEQYF. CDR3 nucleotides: TGTGCCAGCTCACCCAAAGGGGCCTACGAGCAGTACTTC.

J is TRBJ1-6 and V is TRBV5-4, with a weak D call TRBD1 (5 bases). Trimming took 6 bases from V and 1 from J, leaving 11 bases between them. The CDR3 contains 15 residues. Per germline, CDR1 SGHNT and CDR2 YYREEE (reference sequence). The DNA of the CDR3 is TGTGCCAGCACGGCGGGGGGGTCCTATAATTCACCCCTCCACTTT. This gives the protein CASTAGGSYNSPLHF.

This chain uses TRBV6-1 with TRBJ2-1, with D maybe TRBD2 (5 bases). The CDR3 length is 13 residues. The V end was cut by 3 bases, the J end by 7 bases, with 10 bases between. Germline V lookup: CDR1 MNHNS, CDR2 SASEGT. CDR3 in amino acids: CASSDPRVNEQFF. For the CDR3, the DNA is TGTGCCAGCAGTGACCCGCGGGTGAATGAGCAGTTCTTC.

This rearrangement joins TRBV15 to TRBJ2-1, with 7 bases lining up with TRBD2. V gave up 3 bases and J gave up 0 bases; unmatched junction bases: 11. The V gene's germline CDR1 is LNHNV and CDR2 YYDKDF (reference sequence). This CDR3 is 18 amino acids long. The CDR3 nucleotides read TGTGCCACCAGCAGTGAGTCTTGGGAGGGCAGCTCCTACAATGAGCAGTTCTTC. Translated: CATSSESWEGSSYNEQFF.

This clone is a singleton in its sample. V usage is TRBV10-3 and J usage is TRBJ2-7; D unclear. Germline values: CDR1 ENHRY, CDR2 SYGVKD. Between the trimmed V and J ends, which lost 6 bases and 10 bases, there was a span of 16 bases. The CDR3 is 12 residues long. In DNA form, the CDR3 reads TGTGCCATCAGAGGCCCCTCCTCGGAACAGTACTTC. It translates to CAIRGPSSEQYF.

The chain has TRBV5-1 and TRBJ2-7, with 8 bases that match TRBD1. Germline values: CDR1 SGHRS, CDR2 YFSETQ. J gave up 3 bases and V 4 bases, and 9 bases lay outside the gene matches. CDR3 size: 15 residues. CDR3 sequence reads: CASSHGTGPFYEQYF. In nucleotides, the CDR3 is TGCGCCAGCAGCCACGGGACAGGCCCTTTCTACGAGCAGTACTTC.

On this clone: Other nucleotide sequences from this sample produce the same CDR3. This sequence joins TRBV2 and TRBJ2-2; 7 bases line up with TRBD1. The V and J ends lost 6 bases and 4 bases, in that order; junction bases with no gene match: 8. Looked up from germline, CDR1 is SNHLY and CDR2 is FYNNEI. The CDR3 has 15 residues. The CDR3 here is CASRGGTGVTGELFF. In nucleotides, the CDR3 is TGTGCCAGCAGAGGCGGTACAGGGGTCACCGGGGAGCTGTTTTTT.

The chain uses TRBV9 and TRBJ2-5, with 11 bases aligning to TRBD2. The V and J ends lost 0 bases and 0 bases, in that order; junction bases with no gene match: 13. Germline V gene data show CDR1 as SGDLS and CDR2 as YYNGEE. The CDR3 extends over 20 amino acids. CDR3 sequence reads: CASSVATHTSGGDNQETQYF. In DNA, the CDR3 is TGTGCCAGCAGCGTAGCAACCCACACTAGCGGGGGAGATAACCAAGAGACCCAGTACTTC.

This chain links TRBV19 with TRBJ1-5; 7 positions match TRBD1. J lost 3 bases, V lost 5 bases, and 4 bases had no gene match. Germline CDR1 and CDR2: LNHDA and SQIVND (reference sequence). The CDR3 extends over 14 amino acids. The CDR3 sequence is CASSPGGSNQPQHF. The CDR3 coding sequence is TGTGCCAGTAGTCCAGGGGGTTCCAATCAGCCCCAGCATTTT. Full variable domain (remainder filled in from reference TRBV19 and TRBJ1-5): DGGITQSPKYLFRKEGQNVTLSCEQNLNHDAMYWYRQDPGQGLRLIYYSQIVNDFQKGDIAEGYSVSREKKESFPLTVTSAQKNPTAFYLCASSPGGSNQPQHFGDGTRLSIL.

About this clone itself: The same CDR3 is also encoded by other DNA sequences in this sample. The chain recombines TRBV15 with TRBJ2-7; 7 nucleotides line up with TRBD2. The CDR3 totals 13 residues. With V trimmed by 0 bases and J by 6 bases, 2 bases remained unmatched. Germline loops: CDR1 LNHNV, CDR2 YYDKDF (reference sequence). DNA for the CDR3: TGTGCCACCAGCAGAGATGGGGGGGGCGAGCAGTACTTC. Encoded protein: CATSRDGGGEQYF.

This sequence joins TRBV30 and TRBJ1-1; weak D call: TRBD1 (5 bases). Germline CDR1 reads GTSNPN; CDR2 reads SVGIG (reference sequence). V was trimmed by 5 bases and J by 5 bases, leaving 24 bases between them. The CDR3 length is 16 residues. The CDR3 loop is CAWFSTRQGARTEAFF. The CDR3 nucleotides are TGTGCCTGGTTTTCAACCCGCCAGGGAGCACGGACTGAAGCTTTCTTT.

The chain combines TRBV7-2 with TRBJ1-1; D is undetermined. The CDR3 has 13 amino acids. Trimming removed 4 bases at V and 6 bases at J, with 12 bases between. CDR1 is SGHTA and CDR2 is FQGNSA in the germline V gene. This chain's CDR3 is CASSWSKGSEAFF. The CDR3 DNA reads TGTGCCAGCAGCTGGAGTAAGGGCTCTGAAGCTTTCTTT.

The DNA for the CDR3 is TGCGCCAGCAGCTTGGGAGGAATCGAAAACACCATATATTTT. This translates into CASSLGGIENTIYF. The chain links TRBV5-1 to TRBJ1-3; D not resolved. The germline V gene encodes CDR1 SGHRS and CDR2 YFSETQ. The CDR3 runs to 14 residues. Trimming removed 0 bases from V and 6 bases from J, with 10 bases in between.

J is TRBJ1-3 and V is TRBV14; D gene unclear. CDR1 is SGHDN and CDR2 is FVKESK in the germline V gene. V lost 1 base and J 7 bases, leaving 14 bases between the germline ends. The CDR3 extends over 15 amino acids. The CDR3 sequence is CASSQGSSPGNTIYF. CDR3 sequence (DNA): TGTGCCAGCAGCCAAGGAAGTTCCCCGGGGAACACCATATATTTT.

The DNA of the CDR3 is TGTGCCAGCAGCCGTTACGTGGGGGATAGCAATCAGCCCCAGCATTTT. Its translation is CASSRYVGDSNQPQHF. The genes are TRBV7-9 and TRBJ1-5, with D possibly matching TRBD1 (5 bases). Trimming removed 5 bases at V and 0 bases at J, with 14 bases between. This CDR3 comprises 16 residues. Per germline, CDR1 SEHNR and CDR2 FQNEAQ (reference sequence).

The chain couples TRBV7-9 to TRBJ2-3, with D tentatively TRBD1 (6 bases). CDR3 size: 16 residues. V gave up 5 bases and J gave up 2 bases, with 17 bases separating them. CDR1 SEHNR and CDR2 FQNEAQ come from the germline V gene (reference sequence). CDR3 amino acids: CASSTGHTSNTDTQYF. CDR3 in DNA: TGTGCCAGCAGCACGGGACACACGTCCAACACAGATACGCAGTATTTT.

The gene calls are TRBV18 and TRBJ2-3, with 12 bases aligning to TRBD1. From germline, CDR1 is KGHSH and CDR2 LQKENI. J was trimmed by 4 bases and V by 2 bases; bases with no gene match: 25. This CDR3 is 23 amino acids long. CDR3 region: CASSPGTGGTNGAGGPGADTQYF. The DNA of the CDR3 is TGTGCCAGCTCACCAGGGACAGGGGGCACAAATGGAGCGGGAGGGCCGGGGGCAGATACGCAGTATTTT.

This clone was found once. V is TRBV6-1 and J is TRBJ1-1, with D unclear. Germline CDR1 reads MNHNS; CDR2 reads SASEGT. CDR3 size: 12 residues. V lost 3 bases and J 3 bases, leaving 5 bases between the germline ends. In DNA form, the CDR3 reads TGTGCCAGCAGTGAGTGGGACACTGAAGCTTTCTTT. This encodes CASSEWDTEAFF.

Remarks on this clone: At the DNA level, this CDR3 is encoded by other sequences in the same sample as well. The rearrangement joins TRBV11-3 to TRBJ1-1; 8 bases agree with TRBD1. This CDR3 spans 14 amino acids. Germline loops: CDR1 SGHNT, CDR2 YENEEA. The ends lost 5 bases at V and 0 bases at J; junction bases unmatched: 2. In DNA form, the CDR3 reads TGTGCCAGCAGCCCAGGGGGCGTGAACACTGAAGCTTTCTTT. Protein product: CASSPGGVNTEAFF.

As DNA, the CDR3 is TGTGCCAGCAGTCCTAGCGGGGGAAGCTCCTACGAGCAGTACTTC. Translated: CASSPSGGSSYEQYF. The rearrangement joins TRBV27 to TRBJ2-7; 10 bases align to TRBD2. Germline V CDR1 and CDR2: MNHEY, SMNVEV (reference sequence). There are 15 residues in the CDR3. V lost 5 bases to trimming and J lost 0 bases; unmatched junction nucleotides: 4.

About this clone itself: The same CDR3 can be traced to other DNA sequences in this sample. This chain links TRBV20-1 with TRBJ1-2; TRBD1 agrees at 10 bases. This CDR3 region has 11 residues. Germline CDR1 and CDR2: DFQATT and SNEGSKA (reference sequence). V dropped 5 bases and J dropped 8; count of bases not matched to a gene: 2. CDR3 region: CSARTGGGYTF. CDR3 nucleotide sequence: TGCAGTGCTCGGACAGGGGGAGGCTACACCTTC.